The rows below give T cell receptor beta chains drawn from one sample of a study of T cells after yellow fever vaccination. TCRdb re-derived calls from the 5' RACE reads in MiXCR, one entry per CDR3 protein. The repertoire holds approximately 300,000 distinct CDR3 sequences, with roughly 10% as singletons. Here the sequenced sample was CD4+ T cells sorted from PBMCs, taken 45 days after the yellow fever booster vaccination. Source of these receptors: a man younger than 35 who received the YFV17D yellow fever vaccine. Both conserved end residues are part of each CDR3. A row's size may be missing; if present it is once, few, many or a size class.

>TRBV4-1|-
CASSREGENTEAFF
>TRBV11-3|-
CASSFGRWAGELFF
>TRBV10-3|-
CAISDERSSYNSPLHF
>TRBV6-5|many
CASRYGRDQPQHF
>TRBV7-9|-
CASSLDRAGSSPLHF
>TRBV12-3/TRBV12-4|many
CASSRGESTDTQYF
>TRBV29-1|few
CSVGQGGQPQHF
>TRBV5-5|-
CASSLEEGRQGTINQPQHF
>TRBV12-3/TRBV12-4|-
CASSFRQGRGYTF
>TRBV5-1|-
CASSLETFPTTNEKLFF
>TRBV5-1|-
CASSLEGGRYEQYF
>TRBV27|-
CASSSRGAPYEQYF
>TRBV6-5|-
CASRRVGAIGAFF
>TRBV12-3/TRBV12-4|few
CASRFEGRSSPLHF
>TRBV18|many
CASSPPSGGSDTQYF
>TRBV2|few
CASSEGSVVETQYF
>TRBV5-1|many
CASSLSVTYNEQFF
>TRBV5-1|many
CASSSGLAEETQYF
>TRBV5-1|-
CASSFFASGGLQETQYF
>TRBV29-1|many
CSVRPQRGTDTQYF
>TRBV23-1|many
CASSQSEALPHEQFF
>TRBV7-2|many
CASSLSTGVGQETQYF
>TRBV30|-
CAWNPARTVSYEQYF
>TRBV6-1|-
CASSETPDHTDTQYF
>TRBV7-9|-
CASSRTLRGGSRGYTF
>TRBV6-5|many
CASRSSGQGAFRSGANVLTF
>TRBV30|few
CAWSAAISTDTQYF
>TRBV4-1|few
CASSPLGDGAGNTIYF
>TRBV12-3/TRBV12-4|many
CASSLGTGDNQPQHF
>TRBV7-2|-
CASSRRMRTGELFF
>TRBV5-6|few
CASSSRRTEQFF
>TRBV7-8|-
CASSSRQGRHEQYF
>TRBV12-3/TRBV12-4|few
CASRMVDSNQPQHF
>TRBV7-3|few
CASSPTRDRGTGELFF
>TRBV14|-
CASSQGTTSGRAYNEQFF
>TRBV18|few
CASSPDRRSYNEQFF
>TRBV6-6|few
CASTDVRETQYF
>TRBV12-3/TRBV12-4|many
CASSPGGSSISPLHF
>TRBV7-2|few
CASRKGLATGGELFF